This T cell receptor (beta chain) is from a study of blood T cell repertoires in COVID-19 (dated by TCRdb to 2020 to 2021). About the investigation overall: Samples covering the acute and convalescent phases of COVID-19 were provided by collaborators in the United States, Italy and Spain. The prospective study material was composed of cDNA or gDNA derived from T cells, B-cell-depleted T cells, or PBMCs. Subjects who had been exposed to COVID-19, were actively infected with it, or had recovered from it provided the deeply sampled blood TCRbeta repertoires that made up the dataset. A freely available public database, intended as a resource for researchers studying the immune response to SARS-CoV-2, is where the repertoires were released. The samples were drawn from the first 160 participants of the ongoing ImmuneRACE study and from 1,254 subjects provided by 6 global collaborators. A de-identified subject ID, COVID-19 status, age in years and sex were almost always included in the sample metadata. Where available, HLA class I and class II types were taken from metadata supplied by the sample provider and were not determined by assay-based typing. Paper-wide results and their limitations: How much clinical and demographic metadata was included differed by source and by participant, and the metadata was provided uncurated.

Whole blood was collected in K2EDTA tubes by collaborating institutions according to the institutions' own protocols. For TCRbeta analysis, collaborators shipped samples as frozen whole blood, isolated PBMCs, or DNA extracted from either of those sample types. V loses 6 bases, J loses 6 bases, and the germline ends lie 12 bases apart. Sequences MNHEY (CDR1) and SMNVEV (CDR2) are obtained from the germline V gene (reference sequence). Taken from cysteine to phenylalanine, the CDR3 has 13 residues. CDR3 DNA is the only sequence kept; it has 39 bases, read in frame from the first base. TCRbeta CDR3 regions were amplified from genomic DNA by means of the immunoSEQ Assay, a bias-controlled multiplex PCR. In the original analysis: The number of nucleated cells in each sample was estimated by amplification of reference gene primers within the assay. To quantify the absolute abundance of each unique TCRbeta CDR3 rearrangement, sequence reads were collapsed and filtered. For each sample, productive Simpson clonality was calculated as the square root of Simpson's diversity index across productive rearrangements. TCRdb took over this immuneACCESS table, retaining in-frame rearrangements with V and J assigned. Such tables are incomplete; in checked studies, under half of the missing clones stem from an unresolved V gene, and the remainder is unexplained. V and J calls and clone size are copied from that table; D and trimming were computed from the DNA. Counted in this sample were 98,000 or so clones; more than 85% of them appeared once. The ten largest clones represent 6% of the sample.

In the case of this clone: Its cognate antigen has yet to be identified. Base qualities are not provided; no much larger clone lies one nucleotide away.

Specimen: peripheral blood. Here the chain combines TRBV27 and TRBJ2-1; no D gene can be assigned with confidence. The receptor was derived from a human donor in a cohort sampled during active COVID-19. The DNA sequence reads TGTGCCAGCAGCCTTTCTCTCGTCAATGAGCAGTTCTTC. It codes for CASSLSLVNEQFF.